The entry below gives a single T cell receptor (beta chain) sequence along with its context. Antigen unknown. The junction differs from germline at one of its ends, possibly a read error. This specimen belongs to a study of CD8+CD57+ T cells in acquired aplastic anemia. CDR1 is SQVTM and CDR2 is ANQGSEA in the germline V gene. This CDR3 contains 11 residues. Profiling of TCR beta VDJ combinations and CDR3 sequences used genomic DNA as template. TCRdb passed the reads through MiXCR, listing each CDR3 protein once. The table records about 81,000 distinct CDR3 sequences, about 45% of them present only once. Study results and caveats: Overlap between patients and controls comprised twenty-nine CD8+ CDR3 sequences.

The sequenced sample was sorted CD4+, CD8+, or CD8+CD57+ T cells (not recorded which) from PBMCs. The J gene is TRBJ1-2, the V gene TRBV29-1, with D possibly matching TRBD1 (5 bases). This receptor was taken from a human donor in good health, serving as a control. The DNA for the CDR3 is TGCAGCGTCGAAGACAGCCACGTGGCCACCTTC. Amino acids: CSVEDSHVATF.